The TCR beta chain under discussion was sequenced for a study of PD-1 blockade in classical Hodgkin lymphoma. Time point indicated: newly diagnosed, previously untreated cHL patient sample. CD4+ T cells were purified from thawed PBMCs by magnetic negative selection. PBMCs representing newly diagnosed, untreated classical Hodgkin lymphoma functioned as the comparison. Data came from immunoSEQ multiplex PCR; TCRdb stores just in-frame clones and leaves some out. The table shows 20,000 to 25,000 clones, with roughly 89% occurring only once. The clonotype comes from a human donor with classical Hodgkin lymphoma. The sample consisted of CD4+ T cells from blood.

CDR3 nucleotides: TGTGCCAGTAGTAGGAGATGGACTAGCGGGAGCTCCTTGGGCTACGAGCAGTACTTC. This encodes CASSRRWTSGSSLGYEQYF. The gene calls are TRBV19 and TRBJ2-7; TRBD2 matches 13 bases. The CDR3 totals 19 residues. V was pared by 4 bases and J by 3 bases, with 15 bases of the junction left unmatched. Germline lookup yields CDR1 LNHDA and CDR2 SQIVND (reference sequence).